This T cell receptor beta chain was recorded in a study of cytomegalovirus exposure and HLA in healthy donors. Study details: Membership in the Caucasian-associated ancestry cluster was found for 81% of roughly 400 genotyped donors. Regarding the study as a whole: In a later analysis, at a false discovery rate of 0.05, 16,951 TCR beta sequences were associated with HLA alleles.

Researchers ran the PCR with 60 Vbeta and 13 Jbeta primers. The repertoire was sequenced with immunoSEQ multiplex PCR; TCRdb's copy has only in-frame clones and lacks some. The sample has about 160,000 clones; 77% are singletons. This clone has only one observation. Antigen: not known. The CDR3 covers 15 residues. The germline CDR1 and CDR2 sequences are SGHVS and FQNEAQ. Trimming removed 5 bases from V and 0 bases from J, with 11 bases in between. The rearrangement joins TRBV7-8 to TRBJ2-1; possible D gene TRBD1, 6 bases. Specimen: PBMCs. The sequence derives from a woman in her twenties or thirties in good health and CMV-seronegative. In DNA form, the CDR3 reads TGTGCCAGCAGCACACAGGGTAGCTCCTACAATGAGCAGTTCTTC. It is translated as CASSTQGSSYNEQFF.